This TCR beta chain came from a study of immune cell composition in non-small cell lung cancer. Study findings and constraints: Tumour-associated clones >0.5% occurred in roughly 30% of adenocarcinomas, roughly 80% of squamous. It was not proven that tumour-reactive clones equal dominant tumour-associated clones.

Regarding this clone: Its antigen remains unknown.

Only in-frame clones appear in the TCRdb table, and some are missing; sequencing was by immunoSEQ multiplex PCR. The profile shows fewer than 4,000 clones, 75% to 80% of them singletons. Normal lung sampling was at least 3 cm from the tumour, as distant as possible. DNA was extracted from unsorted cell suspensions stored frozen. V was shortened by 0 bases and J by 2 bases, with 8 bases between the two germline ends. The CDR3 spans 14 residues. Germline values: CDR1 SGHRS, CDR2 YFSETQ. This clonotype was obtained from a human donor with non-small cell lung cancer. The donor label of this sample is uncertain. V gene TRBV5-1 combines with J gene TRBJ2-5; tentatively, D is TRBD1 (5 bases). Sequencing was done on a sample of non-adjacent lung tissue. This chain's CDR3 is CASSLGQQQETQYF. In DNA form, the CDR3 reads TGCGCCAGCAGCTTGGGACAGCAACAAGAGACCCAGTACTTC.